The 25 T cell receptor beta chains reported below all come from one sample, sequenced in a study of T cell repertoires in cytomegalovirus infection. TCRdb itself ran the reads through MiXCR, one entry per CDR3 protein. The sample includes about 360,000 distinct CDR3 sequences, about a sixth of them seen just once. Material: PBMCs. Receptors were obtained from a human donor in good health (CMV status not recorded). Some clones in this sample may be carry-over from other donors' samples.

This clonotype occurred a few times. The rearrangement uses TRBV6-1 and TRBJ2-4; TRBD2 aligns across 10 bases. The CDR3 runs 14 residues. Per germline, CDR1 MNHNS and CDR2 SASEGT. V gave up 5 bases and J gave up 5 bases; unmatched junction bases: 3. DNA of the CDR3: TGTGCCAGCAGTCGTCTAGCGGGGGAAAACATTCAGTACTTC. Protein sequence: CASSRLAGENIQYF.

This clonotype was counted only a few times. This chain links TRBV6-1 with TRBJ2-7, with D perhaps matching TRBD1 (5 bases). This CDR3 has 12 amino acids. V was pared by 8 bases and J by 7 bases, with 15 bases between. Germline CDR1 is MNHNS and CDR2 is SASEGT. CDR3 in DNA: TGTGCCAGCTCAAGGGGCCCGTGGGAGCAGTACTTC. It yields the protein CASSRGPWEQYF.

The sample holds many counts of this clonotype. This chain joins TRBV7-2 and TRBJ1-2; TRBD1 matches at 8 bases. Trimming cost V 2 bases and J 2 bases; bases outside gene matches: 1. The germline V gene has CDR1 SGHTA and CDR2 FQGNSA. CDR3 length: 14 residues. CDR3 sequence: CASSLNRGNYGYTF. The CDR3 coding sequence is TGTGCCAGCAGCTTAAACAGGGGGAACTATGGCTACACCTTC. The full variable domain, its missing parts supplied by reference TRBV7-2 and TRBJ1-2, is GAGVSQSPSNKVTEKGKDVELRCDPISGHTALYWYRQSLGQGLEFLIYFQGNSAPDKSGLPSDRFSAERTGGSVSTLTIQRTQQEDSAVYLCASSLNRGNYGYTFGSGTRLTVV.

This clonotype was counted a few times. The chain employs TRBV20-1 and TRBJ2-7, with 11 bases lining up with TRBD2. This CDR3 has 17 amino acids. Germline V gene sequence: CDR1 DFQATT, CDR2 SNEGSKA (reference sequence). The J segment lost 1 base and the V segment lost 0 bases, leaving 8 bases of the junction unmatched. CDR3 sequence reads: CSARETRGLADSYEQYF. Here the CDR3 DNA reads TGCAGTGCTAGAGAGACTAGGGGACTAGCGGATTCCTACGAGCAGTACTTC.

CDR3 region: CASRASGSTDTQYF. In DNA, the CDR3 is TGTGCCAGCAGAGCTAGCGGGAGTACAGATACGCAGTATTTT. This sequence joins TRBV6-4 and TRBJ2-3; 10 nucleotides line up with TRBD2. Germline V CDR1 and CDR2: MRHNA, SNTAGT. Unmatched junction bases numbered 3, after V lost 6 bases and J lost 3 bases. The CDR3 covers 14 residues.

This clonotype was counted at least ten times. V and J are TRBV27 and TRBJ1-5; D gene uncertain. Germline V lookup: CDR1 MNHEY, CDR2 SMNVEV (reference sequence). The ends were cut back, 0 bases at V and 0 bases at J, with 6 bases in the middle. CDR3 length equals 15 residues. CDR3 sequence reads: CASSLSVYSNQPQHF. Here the CDR3 DNA reads TGTGCCAGCAGTTTATCGGTTTATAGCAATCAGCCCCAGCATTTT.

This clonotype has at least ten counts. V gene TRBV12-3 or TRBV12-4 combines with J gene TRBJ2-1, with 12 bases identical to TRBD2. The V segment lost 3 bases and the J segment 10 bases; nucleotides outside the gene matches: 7. The CDR3 extends over 15 amino acids. This chain's CDR3 is CASSLSSGRVGEQFF. The CDR3 bases are TGTGCCAGCAGTTTGTCTAGCGGGAGGGTGGGGGAGCAGTTCTTC.

This clonotype was found a few times. The chain combines TRBV2 with TRBJ1-2; 11 bases are a match to TRBD1. The CDR3 extends over 15 amino acids. Germline lookup yields CDR1 SNHLY and CDR2 FYNNEI. J gave up 3 bases and V 4 bases, and 4 bases lay outside the gene matches. The CDR3 region has the DNA TGTGCCAGCAGTGGGACAGGGGGCGCCTACTATGGCTACACCTTC. This gives the protein CASSGTGGAYYGYTF.

CDR3 sequence reads: CSVEELGGYEQFF. DNA of the CDR3: TGCAGCGTTGAAGAGTTGGGGGGATACGAGCAGTTCTTC. The rearrangement joins TRBV29-1 to TRBJ2-1; TRBD2 might be the D (6 bases). V lost 0 bases and J lost 10, with 13 bases in between. The CDR3 sequence is 13 residues long. Germline V CDR1 and CDR2: SQVTM, ANQGSEA.

In its sample, this clonotype was seen many times. The V call is TRBV19, the J call TRBJ1-1; unclear D gene. CDR1 is LNHDA, CDR2 SQIVND, per germline (reference sequence). The CDR3 is 12 residues long. The germline V and J ends were trimmed by 6 bases and 5 bases, with 10 bases remaining between them. The DNA for the CDR3 is TGTGCCAGTAGCCCGTTGGGAACTGAAGCTTTCTTT. Protein product: CASSPLGTEAFF.

This clonotype was seen repeatedly, ten times or more. V gene TRBV5-4 combines with J gene TRBJ2-3; D gene unclear. The CDR3 runs to 17 residues. Germline V gives CDR1 SGHNT, CDR2 YYREEE (reference sequence). V was pared by 1 base and J by 1 base, with 16 bases between. CDR3 sequence (DNA): TGTGCCAGCAGCTTGAAGGTTCTAGGTGGTGGCACAGATACGCAGTATTTT. Amino acid sequence: CASSLKVLGGGTDTQYF.

This clonotype was seen repeatedly, ten times or more. The rearrangement links TRBV7-2 to TRBJ2-4, with no clear D. The CDR3 totals 11 residues. Deletions cut 4 bases from V and 9 bases from J, with 7 bases between. CDR1 SGHTA and CDR2 FQGNSA come from the germline V gene. CDR3 in amino acids: CASSSVGIQYF. The CDR3 DNA sequence: TGTGCCAGCAGCTCCGTCGGCATTCAGTACTTC. Drawing the rest from reference TRBV7-2 and TRBJ2-4, the complete variable domain is GAGVSQSPSNKVTEKGKDVELRCDPISGHTALYWYRQSLGQGLEFLIYFQGNSAPDKSGLPSDRFSAERTGGSVSTLTIQRTQQEDSAVYLCASSSVGIQYFGAGTRLSVL.

The table lists this clonotype with many counts. The chain employs TRBV19 and TRBJ2-1; D is possibly TRBD1 (5 bases). This CDR3 is built from 15 residues. Germline CDR1 reads LNHDA; CDR2 reads SQIVND (reference sequence). Trimming left V 3 bases short and J 5 bases short, with 14 bases between. The CDR3 reads CASSIETAIDNEQFF. The CDR3 DNA reads TGTGCCAGTAGTATCGAGACAGCAATTGACAATGAGCAGTTCTTC.

Only a few counts were recorded for this clonotype. This chain connects TRBV19 to TRBJ1-1; 8 bases fit TRBD1. Germline CDR1 reads LNHDA; CDR2 reads SQIVND (reference sequence). Trimming cost V 4 bases and J 5 bases; bases outside gene matches: 9. There are 15 residues in the CDR3. This CDR3 reads CASSSTGGLFTEAFF. The CDR3 bases are TGTGCCAGTAGTAGCACAGGGGGACTTTTTACTGAAGCTTTCTTT.

The chain combines TRBV20-1 with TRBJ1-1; maybe TRBD1 (6 bases). Per the germline V gene, CDR1 is DFQATT and CDR2 is SNEGSKA (reference sequence). The V and J ends lost 5 bases and 2 bases respectively, with 18 bases between them. The CDR3 has 15 residues. The CDR3 coding sequence is TGCAGTGCTTTAAACTCTGACAGGACCAACACTGAAGCTTTCTTT. Translated: CSALNSDRTNTEAFF.

This clonotype showed up just a few times. The CDR3 DNA reads TGTGCCAGCACCCCGGGAGGCTACAATGAGCAGTTCTTC. Translation: CASTPGGYNEQFF. The genes are TRBV11-2 and TRBJ2-1; TRBD2 agrees at 7 bases. CDR1 is SGHAT, CDR2 FQNNGV, per germline. Losses at the gene ends were 7 bases for V and 3 bases for J; bases not matched to a gene: 3. This CDR3 has 13 residues.

This clonotype was counted at least ten times. V is TRBV11-2 and J is TRBJ2-3, with D maybe TRBD2 (5 bases). V was pared by 1 base and J by 3 bases, with 5 bases between. This CDR3 contains 13 residues. Germline V lookup: CDR1 SGHAT, CDR2 FQNNGV. CDR3 residues: CASSLAGTDTQYF. Here the CDR3 DNA reads TGTGCCAGCAGCTTAGCGGGGACAGATACGCAGTATTTT. The full variable domain, its missing parts supplied by reference TRBV11-2 and TRBJ2-3, is EAGVAQSPRYKIIEKRQSVAFWCNPISGHATLYWYQQILGQGPKLLIQFQNNGVVDDSQLPKDRFSAERLKGVDSTLKIQPAKLEDSAVYLCASSLAGTDTQYFGPGTRLTVL.

Only a few counts were recorded for this clonotype. The J gene is TRBJ2-7, the V gene TRBV19; perhaps TRBD2 as D (5 bases). There are 14 residues in the CDR3. Germline V gives CDR1 LNHDA, CDR2 SQIVND (reference sequence). Trimming removed 4 bases at V and 4 bases at J, with 14 bases between. CDR3 protein: CASSTRAREYEQYF. As DNA, the CDR3 is TGTGCCAGTAGTACGCGGGCACGCGAGTACGAGCAGTACTTC.

There are many counts of this clonotype. The chain combines TRBV7-2 with TRBJ1-1, with D tentatively TRBD1 (6 bases). Germline V gene sequence: CDR1 SGHTA, CDR2 FQGNSA. Trimming pared 4 bases from V and 11 bases from J, leaving 14 bases between. The CDR3 extends over 12 amino acids. CDR3 sequence (DNA): TGTGCCAGCAGCTCCGGGGGCCCGCATGCTTTCTTT. This translates into CASSSGGPHAFF.

This clonotype has a handful of counts. This sequence joins TRBV2 and TRBJ2-5, with D possibly being TRBD2 (6 bases). Germline V gives CDR1 SNHLY, CDR2 FYNNEI. V was cut by 6 bases and J by 4 bases, with 12 bases left in between. This CDR3 is 13 amino acids long. The CDR3 loop reads CASRREAGETQYF. DNA for the CDR3: TGTGCCAGCAGAAGGGAGGCTGGAGAGACCCAGTACTTC. Full variable domain (remainder filled in from reference TRBV2 and TRBJ2-5): EPEVTQTPSHQVTQMGQEVILRCVPISNHLYFYWYRQILGQKVEFLVSFYNNEISEKSEIFDDQFSVERPDGSNFTLKIRSTKLEDSAMYFCASRREAGETQYFGPGTRLLVL.

This clonotype has a count of ten or more. The rearrangement joins TRBV7-2 to TRBJ2-4; 8 nucleotides align to TRBD2. The CDR3 consists of 16 residues. Germline CDR1 and CDR2: SGHTA and FQGNSA. V gave up 5 bases and J gave up 8 bases; unmatched junction bases: 14. In DNA, the CDR3 is TGTGCCAGCAGCCCCAGGACTAGCAATAGGGTCTACATTCAGTACTTC. As protein: CASSPRTSNRVYIQYF.

The gene calls are TRBV18 and TRBJ1-4, with no clear D. The CDR3 has 17 amino acids. With 2 bases removed from V and 3 bases from J, the gap between germline ends came to 16 bases. Germline values: CDR1 KGHSH, CDR2 LQKENI. The CDR3 nucleotides read TGTGCCAGCTCACCAAGACCTCCCCGGACGGCTAATGAAAAACTGTTTTTT. It is translated as CASSPRPPRTANEKLFF.

V and J are TRBV7-9 and TRBJ2-1, with a weak D call TRBD2 (6 bases). CDR1 is SEHNR and CDR2 is FQNEAQ in the germline V gene (reference sequence). V lost 1 base, J lost 8 bases, and 15 bases lay in between. The CDR3 loop spans 15 amino acids. CDR3 region: CASSLGGSSGYEQFF. CDR3 nucleotides: TGTGCCAGCAGCTTAGGTGGCTCGAGCGGGTATGAGCAGTTCTTC.

This clonotype was counted at least ten times. This chain joins TRBV7-8 and TRBJ2-5; a possible D gene is TRBD2 (6 bases). Trimming removed 3 bases at V and 5 bases at J, with 10 bases between. Germline CDR1 is SGHVS and CDR2 is FQNEAQ. The CDR3 has 13 residues. Written as DNA, the CDR3 is TGTGCCAGCAGCTTGACTAGGTTCGAGACCCAGTACTTC. Translation gives CASSLTRFETQYF.

This clonotype has only a few counts. CDR3 in amino acids: CASSLARTGTLSAFF. Here the CDR3 DNA reads TGTGCCAGCAGTTTAGCAAGGACAGGGACTCTTTCAGCTTTCTTT. The chain has TRBV12-3 or TRBV12-4 and TRBJ1-1; 8 nucleotides agree with TRBD1. V shed 0 bases, J shed 10 bases, and the junction held 10 bases outside the gene matches. This CDR3 comprises 15 residues.